The next 7 T cell receptor beta chains were all read from a single sample in a study of T-cell reconstitution after alpha-beta-depleted transplantation in children. Preparation of the TCRbeta library used unique molecular identifiers. One entry per CDR3 protein, called by TCRdb with MiXCR from the PCR reads. The sample includes hundreds of thousands of distinct CDR3 sequences, about an eighth of them seen just once. The sequences come from PBMCs, mostly from graft donor cells, collected 360 days after TCRalphabeta/CD19-depleted stem cell transplant. Source of these receptors: a male patient between 5 and 17 years old who had a stem cell transplant for acute myeloid leukemia, so the T cells may come from the graft donor.

This chain uses TRBV20-1 with TRBJ2-5, with TRBD2 identical over 12 bases. Trimming cost V 6 bases and J 4 bases; bases outside gene matches: 9. The CDR3 covers 15 residues. Germline V gene sequence: CDR1 DFQATT, CDR2 SNEGSKA (reference sequence). CDR3: CSARWTSGIGETQYF. CDR3 sequence (DNA): TGCAGTGCGAGATGGACTAGCGGGATCGGAGAGACCCAGTACTTC.

The chain links TRBV7-9 to TRBJ1-1, with unresolved D. V was cut by 3 bases and J by 7 bases, with 15 bases left in between. This CDR3 is 14 amino acids long. Germline loops: CDR1 SEHNR, CDR2 FQNEAQ (reference sequence). The CDR3 spells CASSLNHLSLEAFF. The CDR3 DNA follows: TGTGCCAGCAGCTTGAATCATCTCTCGCTTGAAGCTTTCTTT.

This clonotype was picked up a small number of times. The rearrangement uses TRBV28 and TRBJ1-5; D is unresolved. The CDR3 runs to 14 residues. The ends were cut back, 2 bases at V and 0 bases at J, with 5 bases in the middle. CDR1 and CDR2 (germline): MDHEN, SYDVKM. The CDR3 region is CASSLMVSNQPQHF. The CDR3 DNA follows: TGTGCCAGCAGTTTAATGGTTAGCAATCAGCCCCAGCATTTT.

This clonotype was seen at least ten times. The chain joins TRBV6-5 to TRBJ2-1, with D perhaps TRBD2 (5 bases). V was clipped by 0 bases and J by 4 bases, with 19 bases between them. The CDR3 is made up of 18 amino acids. Germline assignment: CDR1 MNHEY and CDR2 SVGAGI. The DNA for the CDR3 is TGTGCCAGCAGTTACTCGGTAGCGCGTACAAGAGGATACAATGAGCAGTTCTTC. It specifies CASSYSVARTRGYNEQFF.

This clonotype came up many times. The V gene is TRBV29-1, the J gene TRBJ2-5; TRBD2 is a possible D gene (6 bases). Germline-derived CDR1 and CDR2 are SQVTM and ANQGSEA. V was cut by 3 bases and J by 4 bases, with 15 bases left in between. This CDR3 comprises 14 residues. CDR3: CSVDFAGRGETQYF. CDR3 DNA sequence: TGCAGCGTTGATTTTGCCGGGCGGGGAGAGACCCAGTACTTC. Together with reference TRBV29-1 and TRBJ2-5, the CDR3 gives the full variable domain: SAVISQKPSRDICQRGTSLTIQCQVDSQVTMMFWYRQQPGQSLTLIATANQGSEATYESGFVIDKFPISRPNLTFSTLTVSNMSPEDSSIYLCSVDFAGRGETQYFGPGTRLLVL.

The sample holds many counts of this clonotype. The chain is built from TRBV20-1 and TRBJ2-3; 13 bases fit TRBD2. V was clipped by 6 bases and J by 5 bases; unmatched bases: 11. The CDR3 is 16 amino acids. Germline CDR1 reads DFQATT; CDR2 reads SNEGSKA (reference sequence). This CDR3 is CSATGRTSGSGDTQYF. The DNA for the CDR3 is TGCAGTGCCACGGGGAGGACTAGCGGGAGTGGAGATACGCAGTATTTT.

The rearrangement joins TRBV28 to TRBJ2-7; weak D call: TRBD1 (7 bases). With 5 bases removed from V and 7 bases from J, the gap between germline ends came to 18 bases. This CDR3 has 14 residues. Germline CDR1 is MDHEN and CDR2 is SYDVKM. The CDR3 DNA sequence: TGTGCCAGCAGTGGGGGGACAGTGGGACGGGAGCAGTACTTC. Amino acid sequence: CASSGGTVGREQYF.